The 5 T cell receptor beta chains below were found in one sample sequenced in a study of early T cells in non-severe SARS-CoV-2 infection. Using its own MiXCR run on the 5' RACE reads, TCRdb lists one record per CDR3 protein. Altogether about 82,000 distinct CDR3 sequences are present, over 10% being singletons, with the ten largest covering about 6%. The sample comprised whole blood. The receptor source for this set is an adult who was a healthcare worker with PCR-confirmed SARS-CoV-2 infection or an uninfected control (not recorded which).

The CDR3 DNA reads as TGCAGTGCTAGAGTCTCGAGGGGGAGAGGGTACAATGAGCAGTTCTTC. This translates into CSARVSRGRGYNEQFF. V and J are TRBV20-1 and TRBJ2-1; D is perhaps TRBD1 (6 bases). There are 16 residues in the CDR3. V was clipped by 1 base and J by 4 bases, with 17 bases between them. Germline V gene lookup returns CDR1 DFQATT and CDR2 SNEGSKA (reference sequence).

The sample holds one count of this clonotype. The chain uses TRBV7-2 and TRBJ2-7; D remains ambiguous. With 2 bases removed from V and 4 bases from J, the gap between germline ends came to 12 bases. Looked up from germline, CDR1 is SGHTA and CDR2 is FQGNSA. This CDR3 is 14 amino acids long. The CDR3 region is CASSLRNRGYEQYF. CDR3 nucleotides: TGTGCCAGCAGCTTACGAAACCGCGGATACGAGCAGTACTTC.

This clonotype was seen many times. The chain couples TRBV28 to TRBJ2-7, with 9 bases that match TRBD1. The length of the CDR3 is 14 residues. Germline lookup yields CDR1 MDHEN and CDR2 SYDVKM. Trimming cost V 8 bases and J 6 bases; bases outside gene matches: 11. CDR3 sequence (DNA): TGTGCCAGCGATCGGGGACAGGGTACAGTCGAGCAGTACTTC. This sequence encodes CASDRGQGTVEQYF.

The genes are TRBV28 and TRBJ1-2, with a weak D call TRBD1 (5 bases). With 8 bases removed from V and 2 bases from J, the gap between germline ends came to 15 bases. Germline V gives CDR1 MDHEN, CDR2 SYDVKM. The CDR3 runs to 14 residues. The CDR3 DNA reads TGTGCCAGCCTCGCTGGGGCAGCCAACTATGGCTACACCTTC. Translated, it gives CASLAGAANYGYTF.

V gene TRBV4-2 combines with J gene TRBJ2-7; 9 bases fit TRBD2. V dropped 0 bases and J dropped 5; count of bases not matched to a gene: 8. Per the germline V gene, CDR1 is LGHNA and CDR2 is YNFKEQ. The CDR3 extends over 16 amino acids. As DNA, the CDR3 is TGTGCCAGCAGCCAAGATTTTCAGACTAGCGGCCACGAGCAGTACTTC. Translated, it gives CASSQDFQTSGHEQYF.